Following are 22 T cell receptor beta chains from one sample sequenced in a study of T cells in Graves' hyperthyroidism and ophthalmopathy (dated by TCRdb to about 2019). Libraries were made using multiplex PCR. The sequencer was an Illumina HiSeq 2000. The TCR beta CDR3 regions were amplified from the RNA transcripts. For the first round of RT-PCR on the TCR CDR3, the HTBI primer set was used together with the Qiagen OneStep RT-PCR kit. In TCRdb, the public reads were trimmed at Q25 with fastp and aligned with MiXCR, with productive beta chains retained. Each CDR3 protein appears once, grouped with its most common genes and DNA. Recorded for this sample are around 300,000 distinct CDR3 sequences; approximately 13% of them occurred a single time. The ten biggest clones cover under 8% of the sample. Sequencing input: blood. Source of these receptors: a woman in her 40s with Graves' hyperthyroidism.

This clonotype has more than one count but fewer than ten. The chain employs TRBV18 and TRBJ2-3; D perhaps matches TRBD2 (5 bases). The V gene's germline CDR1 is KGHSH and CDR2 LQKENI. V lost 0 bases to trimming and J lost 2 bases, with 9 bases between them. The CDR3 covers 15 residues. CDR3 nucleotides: TGTGCCAGCTCACCACCTAGCGAGGCCACAGATACGCAGTATTTT. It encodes CASSPPSEATDTQYF.

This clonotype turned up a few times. This CDR3 is CASSRGQGGNQPQHF. In DNA, the CDR3 is TGTGCCAGCTCACGGGGGCAGGGTGGCAATCAGCCCCAGCATTTT. V usage is TRBV18 and J usage is TRBJ1-5; possibly TRBD1 for D (6 bases). Germline CDR1 and CDR2: KGHSH and LQKENI. Trimming removed 4 bases at V and 2 bases at J, with 12 bases between. CDR3 length: 15 residues.

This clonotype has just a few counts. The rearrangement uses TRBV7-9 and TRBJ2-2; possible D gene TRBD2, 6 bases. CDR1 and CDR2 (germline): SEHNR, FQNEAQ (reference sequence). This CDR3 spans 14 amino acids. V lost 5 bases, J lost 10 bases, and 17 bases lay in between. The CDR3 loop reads CASSPLGGKEELFF. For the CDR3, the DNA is TGTGCCAGCAGCCCGTTAGGAGGGAAGGAGGAGCTGTTTTTT.

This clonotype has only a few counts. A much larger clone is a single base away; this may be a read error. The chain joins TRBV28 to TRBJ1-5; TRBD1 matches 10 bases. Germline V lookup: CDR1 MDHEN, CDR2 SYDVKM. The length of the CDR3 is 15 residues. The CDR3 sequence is CARSAETGGHQPQHF. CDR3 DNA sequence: TGTGCCCGCAGTGCCGAGACAGGGGGCCATCAGCCCCAGCATTTT. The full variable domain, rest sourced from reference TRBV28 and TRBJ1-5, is DVKVTQSSRYLVKRTGEKVFLECVQDMDHENMFWYRQDPGLGLRLIYFSYDVKMKEKGDIPEGYSVSREKKERFSLILESASTNQTSMYLCARSAETGGHQPQHFGDGTRLSIL.

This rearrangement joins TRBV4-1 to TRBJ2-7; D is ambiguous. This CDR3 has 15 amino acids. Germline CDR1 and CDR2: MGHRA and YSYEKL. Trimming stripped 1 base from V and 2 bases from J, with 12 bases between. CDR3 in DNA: TGCGCCAGCAGCCAAGTCACGTGGAGAACCTACGAGCAGTACTTC. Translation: CASSQVTWRTYEQYF.

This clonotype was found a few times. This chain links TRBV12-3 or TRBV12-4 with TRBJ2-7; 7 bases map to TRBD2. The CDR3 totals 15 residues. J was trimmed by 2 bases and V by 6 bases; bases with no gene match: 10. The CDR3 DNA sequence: TGTGCCAGCAGCCCCGGGGCTAGCGGCACCTACGAGCAGTACTTC. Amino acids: CASSPGASGTYEQYF.

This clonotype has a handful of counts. CDR3 bases: TGTGCCAGTAGCCGGGGCAGGGGGGTCCCATACGAGCAGTACTTC. This gives the protein CASSRGRGVPYEQYF. V and J are TRBV19 and TRBJ2-7; maybe TRBD1 (7 bases). The V and J ends lost 6 bases and 4 bases respectively, with 19 bases between them. This CDR3 contains 15 residues. CDR1 is LNHDA and CDR2 is SQIVND in the germline V gene (reference sequence).

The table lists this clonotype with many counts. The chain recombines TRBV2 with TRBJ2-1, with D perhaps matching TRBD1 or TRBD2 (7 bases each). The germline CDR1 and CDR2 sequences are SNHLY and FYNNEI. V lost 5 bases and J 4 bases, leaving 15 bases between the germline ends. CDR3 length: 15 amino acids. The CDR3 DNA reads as TGTGCCAGCAGTTCACCAGGGGGGGGGTACAATGAGCAGTTCTTC. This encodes CASSSPGGGYNEQFF.

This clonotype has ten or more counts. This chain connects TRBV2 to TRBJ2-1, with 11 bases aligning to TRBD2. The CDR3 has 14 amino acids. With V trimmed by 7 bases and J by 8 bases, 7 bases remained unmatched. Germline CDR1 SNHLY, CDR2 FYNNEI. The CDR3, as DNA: TGTGCCAGCAACATACTAGCGGGAGAGGATGAGCAGTTCTTC. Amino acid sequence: CASNILAGEDEQFF.

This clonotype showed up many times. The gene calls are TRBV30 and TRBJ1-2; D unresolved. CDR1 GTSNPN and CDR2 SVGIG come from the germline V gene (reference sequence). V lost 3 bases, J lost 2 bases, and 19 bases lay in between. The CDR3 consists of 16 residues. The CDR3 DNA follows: TGTGCCTGGAGGGGATGGGGTTCCAGGTGGAACTATGGCTACACCTTC. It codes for CAWRGWGSRWNYGYTF.

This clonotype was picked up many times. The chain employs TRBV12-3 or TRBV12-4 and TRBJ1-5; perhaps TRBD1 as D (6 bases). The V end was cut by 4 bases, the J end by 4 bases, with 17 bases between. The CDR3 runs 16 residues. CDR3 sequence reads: CASSSTLGHPNQPQHF. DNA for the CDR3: TGTGCCAGCAGTTCGACCCTGGGACACCCAAATCAGCCCCAGCATTTT.

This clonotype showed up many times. CDR3 residues: CSARDSRGPLEEKLFF. DNA for the CDR3: TGCAGTGCTAGAGATTCGCGCGGCCCACTGGAGGAAAAACTGTTTTTT. V gene TRBV20-1 combines with J gene TRBJ1-4; D unclear. Germline V CDR1 and CDR2: DFQATT, SNEGSKA (reference sequence). V was pared by 0 bases and J by 8 bases, with 19 bases between. CDR3 length equals 16 residues.

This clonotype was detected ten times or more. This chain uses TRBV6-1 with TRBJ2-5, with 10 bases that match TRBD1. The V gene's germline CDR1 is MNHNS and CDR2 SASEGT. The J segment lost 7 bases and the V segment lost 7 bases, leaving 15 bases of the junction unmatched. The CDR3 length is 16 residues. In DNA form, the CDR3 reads TGTGCCAGCATCACCTTCACCACTCGGACAGGGGGGACCCAGTACTTC. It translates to CASITFTTRTGGTQYF.

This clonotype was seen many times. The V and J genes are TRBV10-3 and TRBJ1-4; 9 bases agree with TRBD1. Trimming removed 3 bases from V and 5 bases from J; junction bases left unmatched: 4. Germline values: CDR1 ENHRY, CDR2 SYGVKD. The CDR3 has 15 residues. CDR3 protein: CAISDPGTGNEKLFF. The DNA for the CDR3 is TGTGCCATCAGTGACCCCGGGACAGGGAATGAAAAACTGTTTTTT.

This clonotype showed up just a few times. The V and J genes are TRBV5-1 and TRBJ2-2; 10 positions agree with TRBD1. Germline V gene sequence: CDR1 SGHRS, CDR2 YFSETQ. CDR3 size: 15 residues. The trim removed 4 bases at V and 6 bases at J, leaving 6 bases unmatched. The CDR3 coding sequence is TGCGCCAGCAGCCGTGAGGGACAGGGGCCCGGGGAGCTGTTTTTT. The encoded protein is CASSREGQGPGELFF.

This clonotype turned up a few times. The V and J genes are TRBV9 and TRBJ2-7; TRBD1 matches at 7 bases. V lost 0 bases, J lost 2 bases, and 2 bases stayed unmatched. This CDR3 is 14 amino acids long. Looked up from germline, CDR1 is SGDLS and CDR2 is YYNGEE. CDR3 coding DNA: TGTGCCAGCAGCGTAGCAGGGACAGCCTACGAGCAGTACTTC. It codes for CASSVAGTAYEQYF. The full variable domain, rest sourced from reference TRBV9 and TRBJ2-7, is DSGVTQTPKHLITATGQRVTLRCSPRSGDLSVYWYQQSLDQGLQFLIQYYNGEERAKGNILERFSAQQFPDLHSELNLSSLELGDSALYFCASSVAGTAYEQYFGPGTRLTVT.

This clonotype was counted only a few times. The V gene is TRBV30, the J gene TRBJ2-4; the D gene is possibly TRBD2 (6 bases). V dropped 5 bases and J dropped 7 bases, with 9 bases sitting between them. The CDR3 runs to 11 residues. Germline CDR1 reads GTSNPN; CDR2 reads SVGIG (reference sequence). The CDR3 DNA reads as TGTGCCTGGGGCGGGAATAACATTCAGTACTTC. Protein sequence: CAWGGNNIQYF.

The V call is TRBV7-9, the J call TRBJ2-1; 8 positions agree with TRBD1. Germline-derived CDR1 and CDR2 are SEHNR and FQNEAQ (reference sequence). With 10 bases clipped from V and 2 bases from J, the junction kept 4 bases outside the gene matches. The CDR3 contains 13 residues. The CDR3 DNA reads TGTGCCACCAGGACAGGGACCTACAATGAGCAGTTCTTC. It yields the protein CATRTGTYNEQFF.

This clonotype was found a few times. CDR3 amino acids: CASSVAGGELFF. The DNA of the CDR3 is TGTGCCAGCAGCGTAGCCGGGGGGGAGCTGTTTTTT. The chain has TRBV9 and TRBJ2-2, with unresolved D. The CDR3 has 12 amino acids. In germline, CDR1 is SGDLS, CDR2 YYNGEE. The V end was cut by 0 bases, the J end by 8 bases, with 5 bases between.

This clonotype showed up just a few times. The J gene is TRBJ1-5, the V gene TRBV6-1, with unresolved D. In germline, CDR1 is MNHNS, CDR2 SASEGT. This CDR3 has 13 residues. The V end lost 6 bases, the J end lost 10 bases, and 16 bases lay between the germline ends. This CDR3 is CASSAGPTSPQHF. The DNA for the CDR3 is TGTGCCAGCAGCGCCGGGCCGACGTCCCCCCAGCATTTT.

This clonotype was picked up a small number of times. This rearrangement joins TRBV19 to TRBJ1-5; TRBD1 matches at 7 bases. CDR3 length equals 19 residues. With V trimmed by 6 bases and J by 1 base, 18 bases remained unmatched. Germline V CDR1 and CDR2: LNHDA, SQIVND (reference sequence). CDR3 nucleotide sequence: TGTGCCAGTAGCAACTACAGGGGCCTCATCTCAGGGAGCAATCAGCCCCAGCATTTT. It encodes CASSNYRGLISGSNQPQHF.

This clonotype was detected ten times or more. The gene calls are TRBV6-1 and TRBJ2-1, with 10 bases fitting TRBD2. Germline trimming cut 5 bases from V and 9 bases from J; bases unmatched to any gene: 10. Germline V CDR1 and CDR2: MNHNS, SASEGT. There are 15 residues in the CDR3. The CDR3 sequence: CASSLKREGRGEQFF. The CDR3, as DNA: TGTGCCAGCAGTCTTAAGCGGGAGGGCCGAGGTGAGCAGTTCTTC.